The 2 T cell receptor beta chains presented below share a single source sample, sequenced in a study of T cells after posttransplantation cyclophosphamide. The protocol was immunoSEQ multiplex PCR, while the TCRdb copy is restricted to in-frame clones and leaves out a portion. The table includes some 66,000 clones, roughly 93% detected once. Sequenced sample: PBMCs. These receptors all stem from a woman in her 30s in good health and a related stem cell transplant donor.

The sample holds one count of this clone. The CDR3 DNA is TGCGCCAGCAGCTTGGGGCTAGCAGAGGGTACAGATACGCAGTATTTT. Translating it yields CASSLGLAEGTDTQYF. The chain is built from TRBV5-1 and TRBJ2-3; D is possibly TRBD2 (5 bases). Germline CDR1 and CDR2: SGHRS and YFSETQ. The CDR3 is made up of 16 amino acids. Trimming stripped 0 bases from V and 3 bases from J, with 14 bases between.

CDR3 residues: CASSLALRGARTYNEQFF. CDR3 nucleotides: TGTGCCAGCAGCTTAGCGCTTCGGGGGGCGCGGACTTACAATGAGCAGTTCTTC. The gene calls are TRBV7-2 and TRBJ2-1, with D tentatively TRBD2 (7 bases). The germline CDR1 and CDR2 sequences are SGHTA and FQGNSA. The CDR3 length is 18 residues. V was trimmed by 0 bases and J by 4 bases, leaving 19 bases between them.